Listed here are 21 T cell receptor beta chains from one sample, sequenced in a study of cytomegalovirus exposure and HLA in healthy donors. Sequencing used immunoSEQ multiplex PCR; TCRdb keeps in-frame clones, though not all of them. The sample contains 150,000 to 200,000 clones, roughly 85% of which appear only once. Sample: PBMCs. The receptor set was obtained from a man between 18 and 35 years old in good health and CMV-seropositive.

The V and J genes are TRBV5-1 and TRBJ2-1; 14 bases are shared with TRBD2. Germline V gene lookup returns CDR1 SGHRS and CDR2 YFSETQ. There are 17 residues in the CDR3. Losses at the gene ends were 4 bases for V and 8 bases for J; bases not matched to a gene: 11. In DNA, the CDR3 is TGCGCCAGCAGCCCGGGACTAGCGGGAGAAGAGGGCGATGAGCAGTTCTTC. It yields the protein CASSPGLAGEEGDEQFF.

This rearrangement joins TRBV5-4 to TRBJ2-2; TRBD2 is a possible D gene (6 bases). CDR3 size: 16 residues. V lost 0 bases and J 7 bases, leaving 16 bases between the germline ends. CDR1 is SGHNT and CDR2 is YYREEE in the germline V gene (reference sequence). The CDR3 spells CASSLEPGRGGGELFF. CDR3 DNA sequence: TGTGCCAGCAGCTTGGAGCCCGGGAGAGGAGGCGGGGAGCTGTTTTTT.

V usage is TRBV11-2 and J usage is TRBJ1-2; TRBD1 is a possible D gene (6 bases). CDR1 and CDR2 (germline): SGHAT, FQNNGV. The length of the CDR3 is 16 residues. V lost 2 bases to trimming and J lost 2 bases, with 15 bases between them. CDR3 sequence reads: CASSLLGGAHNYGYTF. DNA of the CDR3: TGTGCCAGCAGCTTACTAGGGGGGGCCCACAACTATGGCTACACCTTC.

V and J are TRBV2 and TRBJ1-2, with D hard to call. Germline loops: CDR1 SNHLY, CDR2 FYNNEI. The length of the CDR3 is 14 residues. Trimming left V 0 bases short and J 2 bases short, with 7 bases between. The CDR3, as DNA: TGTGCCAGCAGTGAAGCGGGCGGGAACTATGGCTACACCTTC. The encoded protein is CASSEAGGNYGYTF.

This rearrangement joins TRBV27 to TRBJ1-1; TRBD1 matches at 7 bases. The J segment lost 10 bases and the V segment lost 1 base, leaving 9 bases of the junction unmatched. Germline CDR1 is MNHEY and CDR2 is SMNVEV (reference sequence). The CDR3 totals 14 residues. CDR3 DNA sequence: TGTGCCAGCAGTTTATTCTACGGACAGGAGGGAGCTTTCTTT. Translation gives CASSLFYGQEGAFF.

This clone came up a few times. The chain joins TRBV2 to TRBJ2-3; D is unclear. The germline V gene has CDR1 SNHLY and CDR2 FYNNEI. Trimming cost V 4 bases and J 1 base, with 12 bases left between them. The CDR3 loop spans 15 amino acids. Here the CDR3 reads CASSVRGEGTDTQYF. The CDR3 coding sequence is TGTGCCAGCAGTGTGCGCGGAGAGGGCACAGATACGCAGTATTTT. The entire variable domain, with the rest obtained from reference TRBV2 and TRBJ2-3, is as follows: EPEVTQTPSHQVTQMGQEVILRCVPISNHLYFYWYRQILGQKVEFLVSFYNNEISEKSEIFDDQFSVERPDGSNFTLKIRSTKLEDSAMYFCASSVRGEGTDTQYFGPGTRLTVL.

The chain recombines TRBV7-2 with TRBJ2-1, with D possibly being TRBD2 (7 bases). Germline V gene sequence: CDR1 SGHTA, CDR2 FQGNSA. V was pared by 2 bases and J by 5 bases, with 16 bases between. The CDR3 is 16 amino acids. DNA of the CDR3: TGTGCCAGCAGCTTATGGGGCGGGGGCGCTCACAATGAGCAGTTCTTC. Encoded protein: CASSLWGGGAHNEQFF.

In its sample, this clone was seen a few times. The chain couples TRBV19 to TRBJ1-6; D ambiguous. The V gene lost 1 base and the J gene lost 10 bases, with 5 bases spanning the gap. The CDR3 loop spans 12 amino acids. The V gene's germline CDR1 is LNHDA and CDR2 SQIVND (reference sequence). The CDR3 here is CASSIGSSPLHF. CDR3 DNA sequence: TGTGCCAGTAGTATAGGGAGCTCACCCCTCCACTTT.

The J gene is TRBJ2-5, the V gene TRBV30, with 7 positions matching TRBD2. With V trimmed by 3 bases and J by 5 bases, 9 bases remained unmatched. Germline loops: CDR1 GTSNPN, CDR2 SVGIG (reference sequence). The CDR3 consists of 14 residues. The CDR3 nucleotides read TGTGCCTGGAGCCAAGGGCGGGGGAGGGAGACCCAGTACTTC. Its protein is CAWSQGRGRETQYF.

The chain has TRBV4-1 and TRBJ1-1; D not resolved. The V gene lost 1 base and the J gene lost 0 bases, with 6 bases spanning the gap. Germline V CDR1 and CDR2: MGHRA, YSYEKL. This CDR3 region has 14 residues. CDR3 protein: CASSQARMNTEAFF. In DNA, the CDR3 is TGCGCCAGCAGCCAAGCCAGGATGAACACTGAAGCTTTCTTT.

The chain uses TRBV18 and TRBJ2-7; D remains unclear. Per the germline V gene, CDR1 is KGHSH and CDR2 is LQKENI. The V end was cut by 1 base, the J end by 1 base, with 11 bases between. This CDR3 is 15 amino acids long. The CDR3 DNA sequence: TGTGCCAGCTCACCACTTCCGGCAGGTTCCTACGAGCAGTACTTC. It yields the protein CASSPLPAGSYEQYF.

The chain joins TRBV7-6 to TRBJ1-3; TRBD1 is a possible D gene (5 bases). Trimming shortened V by 0 bases and J by 0 bases, and 15 bases separated the two germline ends. Germline lookup yields CDR1 SGHVS and CDR2 FNYEAQ. This CDR3 comprises 18 residues. The CDR3 reads CASSLASGTAGSGNTIYF. For the CDR3, the DNA is TGTGCCAGCAGCTTAGCCTCAGGGACTGCCGGCTCTGGAAACACCATATATTTT.

DNA of the CDR3: TGTGCCAGCAGTGAAGCCGTGGCGCGACAGGGTACAAATGGCTACACCTTC. Translating it yields CASSEAVARQGTNGYTF. V and J are TRBV6-1 and TRBJ1-2, with TRBD1 matching 7 bases. Germline assignment: CDR1 MNHNS and CDR2 SASEGT. The CDR3 contains 17 residues. J lost 6 bases, V lost 0 bases, and 13 bases had no gene match.

This clone was observed a single time. The rearrangement joins TRBV9 to TRBJ2-7; possible D gene TRBD1, 6 bases. CDR1 is SGDLS and CDR2 is YYNGEE in the germline V gene. This CDR3 has 14 residues. The V end lost 0 bases, the J end lost 5 bases, and 12 bases lay between the germline ends. This CDR3 reads CASSVEQGNDEQYF. In DNA form, the CDR3 reads TGTGCCAGCAGCGTAGAACAGGGAAACGACGAGCAGTACTTC.

This clone was seen just once. The V and J genes are TRBV25-1 and TRBJ1-2; TRBD1 agrees at 7 bases. CDR3 length: 13 amino acids. V was pared by 7 bases and J by 8 bases, with 10 bases of the junction left unmatched. Germline V lookup: CDR1 MGHDK, CDR2 SYGVNS. The CDR3 coding sequence is TGTGCCAGCAACGACAGGGCTTCAGAGGGCTACACCTTC. It translates to CASNDRASEGYTF.

This chain uses TRBV13 with TRBJ2-3; D is possibly TRBD2 (7 bases). Germline lookup yields CDR1 PRHDT and CDR2 FYEKMQ (reference sequence). The CDR3 covers 13 residues. Trimming took 5 bases from V and 6 from J, leaving 12 bases between them. The CDR3: CASSVQGGDTQYF. The CDR3 DNA is TGTGCCAGCAGCGTACAGGGAGGGGATACGCAGTATTTT.

The gene calls are TRBV9 and TRBJ2-1, with D possibly being TRBD2 (6 bases). CDR1 is SGDLS and CDR2 is YYNGEE in the germline V gene. The CDR3 length is 14 residues. V lost 3 bases and J 6 bases, leaving 13 bases between the germline ends. The CDR3 sequence: CASSAGLLINEQFF. DNA for the CDR3: TGTGCCAGCAGCGCGGGACTCCTAATCAATGAGCAGTTCTTC.

The J gene is TRBJ1-4, the V gene TRBV7-9, with D tentatively TRBD1 (6 bases). There are 15 residues in the CDR3. Germline assignment: CDR1 SEHNR and CDR2 FQNEAQ (reference sequence). V was shortened by 5 bases and J by 0 bases, with 10 bases between the two germline ends. DNA of the CDR3: TGTGCCAGCAGCCTTCGACAGGCAACTAATGAAAAACTGTTTTTT. Its translation is CASSLRQATNEKLFF.

This clone has only one observation. This chain connects TRBV5-1 to TRBJ2-2, with D perhaps matching TRBD1 (6 bases). V was trimmed by 3 bases and J by 2 bases, leaving 11 bases between them. The germline gives CDR1 SGHRS, CDR2 YFSETQ. The CDR3 is 15 residues long. The CDR3 DNA reads as TGCGCCAGCAGCTCCTTGGACAGTAACACCGGGGAGCTGTTTTTT. Translating gives CASSSLDSNTGELFF.

V and J are TRBV11-2 and TRBJ2-5; TRBD1 aligns across 7 bases. Per germline, CDR1 SGHAT and CDR2 FQNNGV. CDR3 size: 14 residues. Trimming cost V 1 base and J 1 base; bases outside gene matches: 0. The CDR3 sequence: CASSLGTGQETQYF. CDR3 coding DNA: TGTGCCAGCAGCTTAGGGACAGGCCAAGAGACCCAGTACTTC.

A single count supports this clone. V and J are TRBV5-1 and TRBJ2-1; TRBD2 matches 11 bases. The CDR3 runs to 17 residues. Germline CDR1 reads SGHRS; CDR2 reads YFSETQ. V trimming: 2 bases; J trimming: 7 bases; junction bases outside the gene matches: 11. CDR3 residues: CASSFRLAGGPGNEQFF. For the CDR3, the DNA is TGCGCCAGCAGCTTCAGATTAGCGGGAGGGCCGGGAAATGAGCAGTTCTTC.